This T cell receptor beta chain derives from a study of early T cells in non-severe SARS-CoV-2 infection. About the research overall: Sequencing targeted bulk RNA from unsorted whole blood, leaving chains unpaired.

Study-wide results and caveats: Anti-spike CD8 responses were favored by VDJdb matching, which missed private and CD4 specificities.

This clonotype was observed at least ten times. No antigen is known for it. The protocol attached unique molecular identifiers to individual cDNA molecules. Each CDR3 protein gets one entry after TCRdb re-called the 5' RACE reads with MiXCR. Here the sample spans 50,000 to 70,000 distinct CDR3 sequences, about 15% being singletons. The sequence came from an adult who was a healthcare worker with PCR-confirmed SARS-CoV-2 infection or an uninfected control (not recorded which). The sample consisted of whole blood, taken at baseline.

In nucleotides, the CDR3 is TGTGCCATCAGTGACGGACTAGCGGGATACAATGAGCAGTTCTTC. As protein: CAISDGLAGYNEQFF. The rearrangement links TRBV10-3 to TRBJ2-1; TRBD2 aligns across 12 bases. Germline lookup yields CDR1 ENHRY and CDR2 SYGVKD. CDR3 length: 15 residues. Trimming cost V 3 bases and J 4 bases; bases outside gene matches: 1.